These 16 T cell receptor beta chains originate from one sample sequenced in a study of T cells after yellow fever vaccination. MiXCR was run by TCRdb on the 5' RACE reads, yielding one entry per CDR3 protein. The table records approximately 300,000 distinct CDR3 sequences, 8.7% of them present only once. The starting material was PBMCs, obtained on the day of the first yellow fever vaccination. These receptors all stem from a young man who received the YFV17D yellow fever vaccine.

V and J are TRBV7-8 and TRBJ2-2; the D gene is possibly TRBD1 (5 bases). Germline V lookup: CDR1 SGHVS, CDR2 FQNEAQ. The CDR3 spans 14 residues. Between the trimmed V and J ends, which lost 5 bases and 4 bases, there was a span of 11 bases. The CDR3 reads CASSLNRITGELFF. The DNA for the CDR3 is TGTGCCAGCAGCCTAAACAGGATCACCGGGGAGCTGTTTTTT.

V gene TRBV20-1 combines with J gene TRBJ1-1, with D unresolved. Germline CDR1 DFQATT, CDR2 SNEGSKA (reference sequence). V was shortened by 4 bases and J by 1 base, with 7 bases between the two germline ends. The length of the CDR3 is 12 residues. Here the CDR3 DNA reads TGCAGTGCTACAGAACGGAACACTGAAGCTTTCTTT. Translating gives CSATERNTEAFF.

This clonotype was observed a few times. The rearrangement joins TRBV4-2 to TRBJ1-5; D is uncertain. The CDR3 consists of 15 residues. Per the germline V gene, CDR1 is LGHNA and CDR2 is YNFKEQ. Deletions cut 6 bases from V and 3 bases from J, with 15 bases between. The CDR3 reads CASSLNWDNNQPQHF. The CDR3 DNA reads TGTGCCAGCAGTCTGAACTGGGATAACAATCAGCCCCAGCATTTT.

The chain combines TRBV4-1 with TRBJ2-2; D remains unclear. There are 13 residues in the CDR3. Germline V lookup: CDR1 MGHRA, CDR2 YSYEKL. Trimming shortened V by 11 bases and J by 1 base, and 11 bases separated the two germline ends. CDR3 in amino acids: CAGQELNTGELFF. The CDR3 coding sequence is TGCGCCGGCCAGGAACTGAACACCGGGGAGCTGTTTTTT.

The chain uses TRBV6-5 and TRBJ2-3, with D uncertain. V was clipped by 2 bases and J by 2 bases, with 8 bases between them. The CDR3 contains 14 residues. Germline V gene data show CDR1 as MNHEY and CDR2 as SVGAGI. DNA of the CDR3: TGTGCCAGCAGTTACGCCCGTTACACAGATACGCAGTATTTT. Translation gives CASSYARYTDTQYF.

There are a few counts of this clonotype. The chain couples TRBV7-2 to TRBJ1-5, with 9 bases aligning to TRBD1. Trimming removed 5 bases from V and 4 bases from J; junction bases left unmatched: 9. CDR3 length equals 16 residues. CDR1 is SGHTA and CDR2 is FQGNSA in the germline V gene. This chain's CDR3 is CASSAPGGQGNQPQHF. The DNA for the CDR3 is TGTGCCAGCAGCGCCCCTGGGGGACAGGGAAATCAGCCCCAGCATTTT. The full variable domain, with the rest looked up from reference TRBV7-2 and TRBJ1-5, is GAGVSQSPSNKVTEKGKDVELRCDPISGHTALYWYRQSLGQGLEFLIYFQGNSAPDKSGLPSDRFSAERTGGSVSTLTIQRTQQEDSAVYLCASSAPGGQGNQPQHFGDGTRLSIL.

CDR3 coding DNA: TGCGCCAGCAGCTTAGAGAGCGGGAAGGCAAAAGAGACCCAGTACTTC. Amino acid sequence: CASSLESGKAKETQYF. The rearrangement joins TRBV5-1 to TRBJ2-5, with 7 positions matching TRBD2. This CDR3 comprises 16 residues. V lost 2 bases, J lost 3 bases, and 10 bases stayed unmatched. Germline CDR1 SGHRS, CDR2 YFSETQ.

The chain uses TRBV29-1 and TRBJ2-2, with D tentatively TRBD1 (5 bases). CDR1 SQVTM and CDR2 ANQGSEA come from the germline V gene. Trimming pared 3 bases from V and 1 base from J, leaving 9 bases between. This CDR3 is built from 14 residues. The DNA for the CDR3 is TGCAGCGTTGATAGGGGTTTGAACACCGGGGAGCTGTTTTTT. Translated: CSVDRGLNTGELFF.

The rearrangement joins TRBV5-1 to TRBJ1-1; D unclear. The CDR3 consists of 13 residues. Trimming left V 3 bases short and J 7 bases short, with 13 bases between. Germline V lookup: CDR1 SGHRS, CDR2 YFSETQ. The CDR3 DNA sequence: TGCGCCAGCAGCTCGGATTGGGGAGGTGAAGCTTTCTTT. This sequence encodes CASSSDWGGEAFF.

CDR3 protein: CASSGRISGGAGETQYF. The CDR3 nucleotides are TGCGCCAGCAGTGGTCGAATCAGCGGGGGGGCGGGAGAGACCCAGTACTTC. The chain joins TRBV10-2 to TRBJ2-5, with 10 nucleotides matching TRBD2. J lost 4 bases, V lost 4 bases, and 12 bases had no gene match. Germline CDR1 and CDR2: WSHSY and SAAADI. The CDR3 has 17 residues.

The genes are TRBV6-5 and TRBJ2-3; no firm D call. The CDR3 is 13 residues long. Germline values: CDR1 MNHEY, CDR2 SVGAGI. The V and J ends lost 4 bases and 9 bases respectively, with 14 bases between them. CDR3 DNA sequence: TGTGCCAGCAGTTCCCCCGGCGGCATCACGCAGTATTTT. This gives the protein CASSSPGGITQYF.

This clonotype has ten or more counts. The V call is TRBV7-6, the J call TRBJ2-3, with a tentative D call TRBD2 (6 bases). The germline V gene encodes CDR1 SGHVS and CDR2 FNYEAQ. The CDR3 has 17 residues. The V end lost 5 bases, the J end lost 2 bases, and 20 bases lay between the germline ends. The CDR3 loop is CASSPDQRALNTDTQYF. The CDR3 bases are TGTGCCAGCAGCCCGGACCAGCGGGCGTTAAACACAGATACGCAGTATTTT.

In its sample, this clonotype was seen many times. The chain uses TRBV20-1 and TRBJ2-5; TRBD1 agrees at 11 bases. V lost 5 bases and J lost 5; bases outside the gene matches: 4. This CDR3 region has 13 residues. CDR1 is DFQATT and CDR2 is SNEGSKA in the germline V gene (reference sequence). The CDR3 nucleotides read TGCAGTGCTGGACAGGGGGCTAGGGAGACCCAGTACTTC. Translating gives CSAGQGARETQYF.

The chain joins TRBV12-3 or TRBV12-4 to TRBJ2-5; 11 nucleotides match TRBD2. After removal of 4 bases from V and 5 bases from J, the junction contained 9 bases not matched to a gene. The CDR3 has 16 residues. CDR3 protein: CASSSRLAGPQETQYF. Written as DNA, the CDR3 is TGTGCCAGCAGTTCCCGACTAGCGGGGCCTCAGGAGACCCAGTACTTC.

This sequence joins TRBV5-5 and TRBJ2-5; 8 positions match TRBD2. Germline V lookup: CDR1 SGHKS, CDR2 YYEKEE (reference sequence). This CDR3 contains 14 residues. Trimming at V came to 5 bases and at J to 2 bases, leaving 5 bases not matched to a gene. The CDR3: CASRILAGQETQYF. CDR3 in DNA: TGTGCCAGCAGAATCCTAGCGGGTCAAGAGACCCAGTACTTC.

This rearrangement joins TRBV6-2 or TRBV6-3 to TRBJ1-5; no definite D call. Trimming removed 2 bases from V and 4 bases from J, with 18 bases in between. This CDR3 is 17 amino acids long. The germline V gene has CDR1 MNHEY and CDR2 SVGEGT. CDR3 bases: TGTGCCAGCAGTTACACCTTAGGGAGACAAAAGAATCAGCCCCAGCATTTT. Translation: CASSYTLGRQKNQPQHF.